Listed here are 10 T cell receptor beta chains from one sample, sequenced in a study of blood T cell repertoires in COVID-19. The data were produced by immunoSEQ multiplex PCR, yet TCRdb's version contains in-frame clones alone and is incomplete. This repertoire shows a few hundred thousand clones, about 88% found once; its top ten account for over 15%. The sequenced sample consisted of peripheral blood. The receptor source for this set is a man aged 45-60 years with COVID-19, enrolled during active disease.

The chain has TRBV28 and TRBJ1-5; D is perhaps TRBD1 (6 bases). The length of the CDR3 is 15 residues. The V end lost 8 bases, the J end lost 0 bases, and 14 bases lay between the germline ends. Germline values: CDR1 MDHEN, CDR2 SYDVKM. CDR3 region: CASEQQGHSNQPQHF. CDR3 sequence (DNA): TGTGCCAGCGAACAACAGGGCCATAGCAATCAGCCCCAGCATTTT.

This clone has only one observation. The V and J genes are TRBV27 and TRBJ2-2; 7 bases fit TRBD2. The CDR3 consists of 15 residues. The germline V gene encodes CDR1 MNHEY and CDR2 SMNVEV (reference sequence). With 3 bases clipped from V and 3 bases from J, the junction kept 4 bases outside the gene matches. The CDR3 sequence is CASSFRGRDTGELFF. The CDR3 bases are TGTGCCAGCAGTTTTCGGGGGAGGGACACCGGGGAGCTGTTTTTT.

This rearrangement joins TRBV6-1 to TRBJ2-1, with TRBD2 as a possible D gene (7 bases). Trimming shortened V by 1 base and J by 8 bases, and 9 bases separated the two germline ends. This CDR3 is built from 13 residues. The germline V gene encodes CDR1 MNHNS and CDR2 SASEGT. The DNA for the CDR3 is TGTGCCAGCAGTGAAGGGGGGGGCTATGAGCAGTTCTTC. As protein: CASSEGGGYEQFF.

The rearrangement links TRBV3-1 (or the pseudogene TRBV3-2) to TRBJ2-3; 7 nucleotides agree with TRBD2. Germline CDR1 reads LGHDT; CDR2 reads YNNKEL (reference sequence). V dropped 0 bases and J dropped 4; count of bases not matched to a gene: 4. CDR3 size: 15 residues. The CDR3 DNA follows: TGTGCCAGCAGCCAAGACTTGCGGGAGCCAGATACGCAGTATTTT. Its protein product is CASSQDLREPDTQYF.

The V gene is TRBV5-4, the J gene TRBJ2-5; 7 bases map to TRBD1. Germline V gives CDR1 SGHNT, CDR2 YYREEE (reference sequence). After removal of 4 bases from V and 5 bases from J, the junction contained 8 bases not matched to a gene. This CDR3 has 14 residues. This CDR3 reads CASSKTGMEETQYF. The CDR3 coding sequence is TGTGCCAGCAGCAAGACAGGGATGGAGGAGACCCAGTACTTC.

A single count supports this clone. The V call is TRBV11-2, the J call TRBJ1-6; the D is unclear. The ends were cut back, 5 bases at V and 7 bases at J, with 18 bases in the middle. The germline CDR1 and CDR2 sequences are SGHAT and FQNNGV. The CDR3 runs to 16 residues. The CDR3 DNA reads as TGTGCCAGCAGCCCCCTCGGTGGCAGACTAAATTCACCCCTCCACTTT. Protein sequence: CASSPLGGRLNSPLHF.

This rearrangement joins TRBV19 to TRBJ2-7, with D perhaps TRBD1 (6 bases). In germline, CDR1 is LNHDA, CDR2 SQIVND (reference sequence). The CDR3 covers 12 residues. The germline V and J ends were trimmed by 6 bases and 6 bases, with 12 bases remaining between them. CDR3 in DNA: TGTGCCAGTAGCCTGGACAGTACCGAGCAGTACTTC. Translated: CASSLDSTEQYF. Drawing the rest from reference TRBV19 and TRBJ2-7, the complete variable domain is DGGITQSPKYLFRKEGQNVTLSCEQNLNHDAMYWYRQDPGQGLRLIYYSQIVNDFQKGDIAEGYSVSREKKESFPLTVTSAQKNPTAFYLCASSLDSTEQYFGPGTRLTVT.

The gene calls are TRBV6-5 and TRBJ2-3; a weak D match, TRBD1 (7 bases). Trimming shortened V by 6 bases and J by 3 bases, and 13 bases separated the two germline ends. Germline CDR1 and CDR2: MNHEY and SVGAGI. The CDR3 loop spans 14 amino acids. The CDR3 region is CASREEGATDTQYF. The CDR3 DNA sequence: TGTGCCAGCAGGGAGGAGGGGGCAACAGATACGCAGTATTTT.

V gene TRBV18 combines with J gene TRBJ2-1; tentatively, D is TRBD2 (6 bases). The CDR3 consists of 16 residues. CDR1 KGHSH and CDR2 LQKENI come from the germline V gene. V lost 4 bases to trimming and J lost 5 bases, with 18 bases between them. CDR3 protein: CASSLSLAGTDNEQFF. The CDR3, as DNA: TGTGCCAGCTCACTAAGTTTGGCGGGGACCGACAATGAGCAGTTCTTC.

The chain has TRBV18 and TRBJ2-3; TRBD1 might be the D (5 bases). Germline V gene sequence: CDR1 KGHSH, CDR2 LQKENI. Trimming removed 6 bases at V and 2 bases at J, with 12 bases between. The CDR3 covers 14 residues. In DNA, the CDR3 is TGTGCCAGCTCGTACATCAGGGACACAGATACGCAGTATTTT. Its translation is CASSYIRDTDTQYF.